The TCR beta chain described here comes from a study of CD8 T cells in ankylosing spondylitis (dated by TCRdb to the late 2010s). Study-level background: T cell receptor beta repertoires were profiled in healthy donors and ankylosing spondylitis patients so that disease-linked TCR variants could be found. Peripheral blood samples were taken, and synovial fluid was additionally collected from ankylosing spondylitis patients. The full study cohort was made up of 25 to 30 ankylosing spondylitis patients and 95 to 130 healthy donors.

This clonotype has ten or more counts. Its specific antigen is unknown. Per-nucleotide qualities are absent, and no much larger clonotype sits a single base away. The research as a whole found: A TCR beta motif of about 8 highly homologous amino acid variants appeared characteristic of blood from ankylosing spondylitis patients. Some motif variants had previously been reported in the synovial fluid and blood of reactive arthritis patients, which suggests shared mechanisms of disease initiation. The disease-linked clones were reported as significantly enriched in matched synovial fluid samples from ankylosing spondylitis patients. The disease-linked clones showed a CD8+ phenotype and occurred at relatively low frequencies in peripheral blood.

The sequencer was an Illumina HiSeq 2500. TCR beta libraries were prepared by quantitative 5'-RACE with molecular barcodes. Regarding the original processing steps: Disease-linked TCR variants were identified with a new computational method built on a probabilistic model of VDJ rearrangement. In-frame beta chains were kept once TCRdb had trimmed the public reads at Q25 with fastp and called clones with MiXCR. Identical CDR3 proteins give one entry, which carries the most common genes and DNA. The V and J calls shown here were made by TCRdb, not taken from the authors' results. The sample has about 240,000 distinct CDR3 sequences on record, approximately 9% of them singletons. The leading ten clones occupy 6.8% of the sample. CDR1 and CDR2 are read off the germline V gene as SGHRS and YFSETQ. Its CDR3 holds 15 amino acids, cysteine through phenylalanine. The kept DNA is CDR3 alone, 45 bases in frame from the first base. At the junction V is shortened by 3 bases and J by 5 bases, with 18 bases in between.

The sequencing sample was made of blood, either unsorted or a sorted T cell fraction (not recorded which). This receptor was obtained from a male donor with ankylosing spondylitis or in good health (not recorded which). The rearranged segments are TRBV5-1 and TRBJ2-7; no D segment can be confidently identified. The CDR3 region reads CASSSPSAADDEQYF. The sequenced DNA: TGCGCCAGCAGCTCCCCGTCCGCTGCTGATGACGAGCAGTACTTC.